This T cell receptor (beta chain) stems from a study of T cell repertoires in cytomegalovirus infection. Study-wide background: Public signatures in TCR beta pointed to CMV infection and matching HLA type. Findings and limits, study-wide: The study found HLA-C-restricted CMV-specific TCR beta clonotypes dominating the ex vivo response.

TCRdb re-analysed the reads in MiXCR, keeping a single row per CDR3 protein. The sample carries around 6,000 distinct CDR3 sequences, 45% to 55% recorded once. In regard to this clonotype: Its antigen is currently unknown. One junction end does not reproduce the germline sequence, and a read error may be involved.

Germline CDR1 reads MDHEN; CDR2 reads SYDVKM. The CDR3 covers 11 residues. Material for sequencing was PBMCs, sequenced either directly or after in vitro stimulation (not recorded which). V gene TRBV28 combines with J gene TRBJ2-1; no reliable D call. This receptor was taken from a human donor in good health (CMV status not recorded). Some clones in this sample may be carry-over from other donors' samples. CDR3 protein: CDSSFPNEHVF. CDR3 nucleotides: TGTGACAGCAGTTTCCCCAATGAGCATGTCTTC.